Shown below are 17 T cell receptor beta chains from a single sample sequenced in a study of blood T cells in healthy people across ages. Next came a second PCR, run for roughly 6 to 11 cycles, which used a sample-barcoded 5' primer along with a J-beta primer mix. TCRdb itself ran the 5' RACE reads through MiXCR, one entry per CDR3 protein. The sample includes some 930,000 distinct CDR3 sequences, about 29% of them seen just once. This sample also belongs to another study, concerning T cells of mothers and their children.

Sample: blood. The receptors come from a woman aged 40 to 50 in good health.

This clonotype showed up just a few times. Here the CDR3 DNA reads TGTGCCAGCAGCGTAGGTAGCGGGGGGGCGTTGAACATTCAGTACTTC. Encoded protein: CASSVGSGGALNIQYF. V gene TRBV9 combines with J gene TRBJ2-4, with 11 positions matching TRBD2. The CDR3 has 16 amino acids. CDR1 and CDR2 from the germline V gene are SGDLS and YYNGEE. V lost 0 bases and J lost 7; bases outside the gene matches: 6.

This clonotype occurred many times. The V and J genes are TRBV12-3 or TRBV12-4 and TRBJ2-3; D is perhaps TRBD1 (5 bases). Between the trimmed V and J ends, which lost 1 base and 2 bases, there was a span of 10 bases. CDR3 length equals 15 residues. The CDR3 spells CASSLGQNPTDTQYF. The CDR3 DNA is TGTGCCAGCAGTTTAGGACAGAACCCCACAGATACGCAGTATTTT.

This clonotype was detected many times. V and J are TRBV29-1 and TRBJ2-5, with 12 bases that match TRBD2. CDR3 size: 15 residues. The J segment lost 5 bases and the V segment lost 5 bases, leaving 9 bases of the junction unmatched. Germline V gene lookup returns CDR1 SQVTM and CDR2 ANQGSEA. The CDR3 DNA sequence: TGCAGCGTTTCGGGACTAGCGGGTCCAAGGGAGACCCAGTACTTC. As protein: CSVSGLAGPRETQYF.

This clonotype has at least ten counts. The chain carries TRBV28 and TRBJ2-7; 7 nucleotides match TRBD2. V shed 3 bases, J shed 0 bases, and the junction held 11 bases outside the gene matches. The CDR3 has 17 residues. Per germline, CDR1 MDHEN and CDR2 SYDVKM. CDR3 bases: TGTGCCAGCAGTTTGGCTGGGAGGGTCTCTTTCTCCTACGAGCAGTACTTC. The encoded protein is CASSLAGRVSFSYEQYF.

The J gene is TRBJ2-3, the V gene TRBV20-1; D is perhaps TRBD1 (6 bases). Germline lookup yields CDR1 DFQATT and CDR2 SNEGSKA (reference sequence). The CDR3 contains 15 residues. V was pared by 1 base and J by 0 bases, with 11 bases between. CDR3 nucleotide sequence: TGCAGTGCTAGAGTTCGAAGGGGGAGCACAGATACGCAGTATTTT. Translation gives CSARVRRGSTDTQYF.

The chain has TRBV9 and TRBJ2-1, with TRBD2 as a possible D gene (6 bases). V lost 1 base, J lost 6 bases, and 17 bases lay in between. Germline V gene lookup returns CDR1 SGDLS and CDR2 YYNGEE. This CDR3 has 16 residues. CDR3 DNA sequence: TGTGCCAGCAGCGTACTCCCCGGGGCGGGGATCAATGAGCAGTTCTTC. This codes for CASSVLPGAGINEQFF.

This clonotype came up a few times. DNA for the CDR3: TGTGCCAGCAGCCAAGGGTCCGTCGGAGAGACCCAGTACTTC. Translation gives CASSQGSVGETQYF. The chain has TRBV7-9 and TRBJ2-5; D is uncertain. Germline V gene data show CDR1 as SEHNR and CDR2 as FQNEAQ (reference sequence). V lost 5 bases to trimming and J lost 4 bases, with 14 bases between them. The CDR3 consists of 14 residues.

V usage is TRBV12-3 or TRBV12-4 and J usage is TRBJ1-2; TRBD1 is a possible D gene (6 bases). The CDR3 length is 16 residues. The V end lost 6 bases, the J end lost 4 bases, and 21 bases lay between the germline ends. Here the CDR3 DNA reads TGTGCCAGCAGCGAAACTAACACAGGCAGGGGCTATGGCTACACCTTC. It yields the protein CASSETNTGRGYGYTF.

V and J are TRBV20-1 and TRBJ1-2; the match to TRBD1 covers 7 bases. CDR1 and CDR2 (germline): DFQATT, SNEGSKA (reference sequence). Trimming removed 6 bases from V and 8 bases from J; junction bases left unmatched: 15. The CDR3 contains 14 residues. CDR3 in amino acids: CSANGYRGEYGYTF. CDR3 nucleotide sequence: TGCAGTGCGAACGGGTACAGGGGAGAATACGGCTACACCTTC.

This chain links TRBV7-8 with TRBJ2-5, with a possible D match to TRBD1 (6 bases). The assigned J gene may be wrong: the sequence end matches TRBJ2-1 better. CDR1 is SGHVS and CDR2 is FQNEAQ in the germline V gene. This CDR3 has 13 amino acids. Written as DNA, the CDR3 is TGTGCCAGCAGCGGTAATGCAGGGGAGACCCAGTTCTTC. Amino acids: CASSGNAGETQFF.

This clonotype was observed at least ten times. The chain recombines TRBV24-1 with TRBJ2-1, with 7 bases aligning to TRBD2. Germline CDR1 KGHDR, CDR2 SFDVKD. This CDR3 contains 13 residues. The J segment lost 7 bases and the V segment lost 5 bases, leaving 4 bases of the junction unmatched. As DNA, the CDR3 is TGTGCCACCAGTGTTTCAGCGGGGAATGAGCAGTTCTTC. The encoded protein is CATSVSAGNEQFF.

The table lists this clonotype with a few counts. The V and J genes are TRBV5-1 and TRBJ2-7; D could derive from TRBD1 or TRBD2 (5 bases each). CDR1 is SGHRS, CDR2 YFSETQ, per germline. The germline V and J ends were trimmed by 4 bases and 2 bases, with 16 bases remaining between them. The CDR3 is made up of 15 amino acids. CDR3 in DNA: TGCGCCAGCAGCATGGACCGGGACGCGGCCTACGAGCAGTACTTC. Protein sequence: CASSMDRDAAYEQYF. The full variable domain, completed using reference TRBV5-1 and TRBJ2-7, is KAGVTQTPRYLIKTRGQQVTLSCSPISGHRSVSWYQQTPGQGLQFLFEYFSETQRNKGNFPGRFSGRQFSNSRSEMNVSTLELGDSALYLCASSMDRDAAYEQYFGPGTRLTVT.

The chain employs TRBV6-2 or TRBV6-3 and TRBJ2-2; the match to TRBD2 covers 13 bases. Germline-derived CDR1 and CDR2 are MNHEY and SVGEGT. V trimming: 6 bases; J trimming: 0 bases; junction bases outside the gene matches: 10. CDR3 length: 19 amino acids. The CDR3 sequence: CASSRPRLAGGANTGELFF. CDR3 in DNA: TGTGCCAGCAGCCGACCTCGACTAGCGGGGGGCGCGAACACCGGGGAGCTGTTTTTT.

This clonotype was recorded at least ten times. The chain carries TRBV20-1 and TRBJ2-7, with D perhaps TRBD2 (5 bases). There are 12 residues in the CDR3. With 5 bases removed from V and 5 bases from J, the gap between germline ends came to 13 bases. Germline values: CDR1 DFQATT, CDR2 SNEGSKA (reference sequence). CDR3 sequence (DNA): TGCAGTGCTGGGAGAAATTCTCACGAGCAGTACTTC. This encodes CSAGRNSHEQYF.

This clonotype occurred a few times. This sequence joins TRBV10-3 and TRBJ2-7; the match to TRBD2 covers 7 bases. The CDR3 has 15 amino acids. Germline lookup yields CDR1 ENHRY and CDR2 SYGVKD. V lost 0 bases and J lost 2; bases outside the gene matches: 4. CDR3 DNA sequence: TGTGCCATCAGTGAGTCGGGAGGGACTACCTACGAGCAGTACTTC. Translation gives CAISESGGTTYEQYF.

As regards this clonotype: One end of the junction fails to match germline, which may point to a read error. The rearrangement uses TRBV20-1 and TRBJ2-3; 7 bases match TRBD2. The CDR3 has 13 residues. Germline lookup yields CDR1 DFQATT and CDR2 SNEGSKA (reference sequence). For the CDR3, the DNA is TGCAGTACTAGGCGGCGGGGGTTTACTACGCAGTATTTT. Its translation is CSTRRRGFTTQYF.

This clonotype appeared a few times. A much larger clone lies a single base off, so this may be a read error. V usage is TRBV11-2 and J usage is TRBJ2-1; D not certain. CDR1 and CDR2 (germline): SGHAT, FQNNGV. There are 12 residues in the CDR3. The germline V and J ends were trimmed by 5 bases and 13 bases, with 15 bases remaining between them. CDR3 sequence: CASSRIAETQFF. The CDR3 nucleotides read TGTGCCAGCAGCCGTATAGCAGAGACCCAGTTCTTC. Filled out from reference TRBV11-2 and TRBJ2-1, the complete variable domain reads EAGVAQSPRYKIIEKRQSVAFWCNPISGHATLYWYQQILGQGPKLLIQFQNNGVVDDSQLPKDRFSAERLKGVDSTLKIQPAKLEDSAVYLCASSRIAETQFFGPGTRLTVL.